Given below is one T cell receptor beta chain in context. Its target is unknown. Vbeta (60) and Jbeta (13) primers were used in the PCR. Authors' methods: Per a later analysis, the number of unique TCR beta chains was about 80 million, of which about 11 million were shared. Profiling relied on immunoSEQ multiplex PCR, and the TCRdb table lists in-frame clones only, not all of them. V and J calls and clone size follow that table, whereas D and trimming were derived from the DNA. The data hold over 100,000 clones, with around 75% observed a single time. This record belongs to a study of cytomegalovirus exposure and HLA in healthy donors. Study-level results: Within an earlier analysis, most TCR beta V segments proved productive either about 90% or about 30% of the time. DRB1 had the most TCR associations and HLA-C the fewest, a later analysis found, with rates varying by HLA locus.

The CDR3 consists of 16 residues. Germline CDR1 LNHDA, CDR2 SQIVND (reference sequence). Trimming shortened V by 1 base and J by 1 base, and 13 bases separated the two germline ends. The V and J genes are TRBV19 and TRBJ1-1; D possibly corresponds to TRBD1 (6 bases). This clonotype was sampled from a man under 40 in good health and CMV-seronegative. Sequencing was done on a sample of PBMCs. The CDR3 protein is CASSIAPRGRNTEAFF. CDR3 nucleotide sequence: TGTGCCAGTAGTATAGCCCCCAGGGGCCGGAACACTGAAGCTTTCTTT.